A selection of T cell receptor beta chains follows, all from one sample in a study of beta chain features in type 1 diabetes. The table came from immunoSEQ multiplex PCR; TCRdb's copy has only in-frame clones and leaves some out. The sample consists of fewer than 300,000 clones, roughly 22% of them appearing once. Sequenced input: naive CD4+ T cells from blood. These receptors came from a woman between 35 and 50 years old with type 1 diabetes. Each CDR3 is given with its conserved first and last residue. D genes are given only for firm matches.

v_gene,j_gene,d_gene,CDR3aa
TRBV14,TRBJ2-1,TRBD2,CASSPAGGNEQFF
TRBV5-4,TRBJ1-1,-,CASSLDWAQNTEAFF
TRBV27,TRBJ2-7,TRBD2,CASSLLVAGGPSYEQYF
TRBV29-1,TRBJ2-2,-,CSVVRGADGELFF
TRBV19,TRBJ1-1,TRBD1,CASSPRTGNTEAFF
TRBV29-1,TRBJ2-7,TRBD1,CSVWTGYEQYF
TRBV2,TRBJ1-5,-,CASRDSNQPQHF
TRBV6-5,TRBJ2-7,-,CASSYSEGGEQYF
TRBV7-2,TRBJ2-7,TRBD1,CASSLGDRITYEQYF
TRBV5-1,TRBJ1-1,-,CASSLGPPGGEAFF
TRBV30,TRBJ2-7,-,CAWSGQANHEQYF
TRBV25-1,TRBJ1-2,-,CASSESVRGSYGYTF
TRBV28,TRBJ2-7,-,CASGAKRYEQYF
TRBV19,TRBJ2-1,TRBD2,CASSIVTGGPHEQFF
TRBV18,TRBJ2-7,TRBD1,CASSTGTGGYEQYF
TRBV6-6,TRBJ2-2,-,CASRLSGELFF
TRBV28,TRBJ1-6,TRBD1,CASEPGQGYNSPLHF
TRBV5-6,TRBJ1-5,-,CASSLVSGPQHF
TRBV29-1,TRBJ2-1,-,CSVGGNEQFF
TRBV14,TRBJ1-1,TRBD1,CASSHRGTEAFF
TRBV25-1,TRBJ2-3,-,CASSASKDYTDTQYF
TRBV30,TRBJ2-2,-,CAWRGSGELFF
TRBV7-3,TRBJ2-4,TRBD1,CASSPGDRQNIQYF
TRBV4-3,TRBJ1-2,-,CASSQSNTDSYGYTF
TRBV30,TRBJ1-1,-,CAWSPKSGTEAFF
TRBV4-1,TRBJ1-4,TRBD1,CASSVRDRDEKLFF
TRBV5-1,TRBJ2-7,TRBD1,CASSRTGGSYEQYF
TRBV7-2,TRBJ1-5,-,CASSFSGQPQHF
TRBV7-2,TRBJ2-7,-,CASSWTQAEQYF
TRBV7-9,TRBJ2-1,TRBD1,CASSLGQPGMNEQFF
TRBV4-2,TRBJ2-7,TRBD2,CASSPTVARGGVDEQYF
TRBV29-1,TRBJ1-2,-,CSVEQGFPYGYTF
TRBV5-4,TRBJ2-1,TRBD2,CASSTPPGGSFGEQFF
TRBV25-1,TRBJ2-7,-,CASSPRGFRSYEQYF
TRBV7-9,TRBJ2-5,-,CASSLGTVQETQYF